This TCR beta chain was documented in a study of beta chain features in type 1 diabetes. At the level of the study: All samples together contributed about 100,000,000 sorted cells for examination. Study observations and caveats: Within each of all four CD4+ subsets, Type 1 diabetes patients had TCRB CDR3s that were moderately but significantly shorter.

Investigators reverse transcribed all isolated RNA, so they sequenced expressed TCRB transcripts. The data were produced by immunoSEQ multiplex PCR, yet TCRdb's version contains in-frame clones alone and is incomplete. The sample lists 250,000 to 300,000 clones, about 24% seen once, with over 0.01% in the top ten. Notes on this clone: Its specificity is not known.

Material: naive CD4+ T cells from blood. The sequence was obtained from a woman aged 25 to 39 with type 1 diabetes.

For the CDR3, the DNA is TGTGCCAGCGGAAGAGGGACAGGGGGCTTTGCTGGGGCCAACGTCCTGACTTTC. It yields the protein CASGRGTGGFAGANVLTF. The chain couples TRBV9 to TRBJ2-6; 12 bases map to TRBD1. The germline CDR1 and CDR2 sequences are SGDLS and YYNGEE. The CDR3 totals 18 residues. The J segment lost 2 bases and the V segment lost 7 bases, leaving 10 bases of the junction unmatched. The full variable domain, its missing parts supplied by reference TRBV9 and TRBJ2-6, is DSGVTQTPKHLITATGQRVTLRCSPRSGDLSVYWYQQSLDQGLQFLIQYYNGEERAKGNILERFSAQQFPDLHSELNLSSLELGDSALYFCASGRGTGGFAGANVLTFGAGSRLTVL.